Below are 5 T cell receptor beta chains sequenced from a single sample in a study of T cells after yellow fever vaccination. TCRdb reprocessed the 5' RACE reads via MiXCR and lists one record per CDR3 protein. The table has some 97,000 distinct CDR3 sequences, about 5.8% seen once. The source material was CD8+ T cells sorted from PBMCs, sampled 10 days after the yellow fever booster vaccination. These receptors were collected from a young man who received the YFV17D yellow fever vaccine.

The sample holds many counts of this clonotype. The rearrangement links TRBV12-3 or TRBV12-4 to TRBJ2-5, with 8 bases lining up with TRBD2. Trimming cost V 5 bases and J 1 base; bases outside gene matches: 15. The CDR3 consists of 18 residues. The CDR3 loop is CASSPERGNQETQETQYF. In DNA form, the CDR3 reads TGTGCCAGCAGTCCTGAGCGGGGGAACCAAGAGACCCAAGAGACCCAGTACTTC.

This clonotype was counted between two and nine times. The V and J genes are TRBV20-1 and TRBJ2-3; TRBD2 matches 11 bases. The CDR3 is 16 amino acids. The V and J ends lost 6 bases and 3 bases, in that order; junction bases with no gene match: 11. CDR1 is DFQATT, CDR2 SNEGSKA, per germline (reference sequence). CDR3 residues: CSAPDLAGGRTDTQYF. The CDR3 DNA is TGCAGTGCCCCTGACCTAGCGGGGGGCCGGACAGATACGCAGTATTTT.

The chain carries TRBV4-3 and TRBJ1-2; D not certain. V dropped 0 bases and J dropped 7 bases, with 12 bases sitting between them. Germline V gene sequence: CDR1 LGHNA, CDR2 YSLEER. The CDR3 is 14 residues long. The CDR3 here is CASSQDHTEIGYTF. The CDR3 region has the DNA TGCGCCAGCAGCCAAGATCACACCGAAATTGGCTACACCTTC.

This clonotype was counted only a few times. The J gene is TRBJ2-7, the V gene TRBV19, with D uncertain. This CDR3 has 13 residues. V lost 2 bases to trimming and J lost 6 bases, with 11 bases between them. The V gene's germline CDR1 is LNHDA and CDR2 SQIVND (reference sequence). This CDR3 reads CASSIQAKSEQYV. In DNA, the CDR3 is TGTGCCAGTAGTATACAGGCCAAGTCCGAGCAGTACGTC.

In its sample, this clonotype was seen many times. V is TRBV15 and J is TRBJ1-5, with D perhaps TRBD1 (6 bases). Germline V gene data show CDR1 as LNHNV and CDR2 as YYDKDF (reference sequence). The CDR3 runs to 14 residues. V lost 5 bases and J lost 6, with 14 bases in between. The CDR3 region is CATSPEGGGQPQHF. The CDR3 DNA sequence: TGTGCCACCAGCCCAGAGGGGGGTGGTCAGCCCCAGCATTTT.